This T cell receptor beta chain emerged from a study of T cell responses to AZD1222 COVID-19 vaccine. Study overall: Second doses were pooled across both intervals (about 4 or about 12 weeks).

Profiled with immunoSEQ multiplex PCR; TCRdb holds only in-frame clones, not every one. The sample holds some 71,000 clones, less than 90% seen once. The sample holds a few counts of this clone. Its matching antigen is unknown. Study-wide findings and caveats: Two AZD1222 administrations were followed by greater Spike-specific TCR breadth and depth. Baseline seropositives among AZD1222 recipients totaled only 5 to 7. Donors, mostly white British, included more females; clonal diversity was possibly underestimated.

The CDR3 totals 18 residues. The trim removed 1 base at V and 0 bases at J, leaving 9 bases unmatched. Germline V lookup: CDR1 MNHNS, CDR2 SASEGT. This TCR was recovered from an adult in good health. Source: peripheral blood, taken on day 0 of AZD1222 vaccination. The chain links TRBV6-1 to TRBJ2-1, with 7 bases matching TRBD2. The CDR3 nucleotides read TGTGCCAGCAGTGAAGACAGACTAGCCGGAAGCTCCTACAATGAGCAGTTCTTC. Translated, it gives CASSEDRLAGSSYNEQFF.